This T cell receptor beta chain emerged from a study of blood T cell repertoires in COVID-19. The assay was immunoSEQ multiplex PCR, and TCRdb's table has in-frame clones only and misses some. This sample has some 530,000 clones, with 75% to 90% found just once. V shed 4 bases, J shed 2 bases, and the junction held 12 bases outside the gene matches. Germline V gene data show CDR1 as SGHRS and CDR2 as YFSETQ. The CDR3 runs to 17 residues. The chain carries TRBV5-1 and TRBJ2-1, with 7 bases fitting TRBD2. Sequenced: PBMCs or T cells enriched from blood (not recorded which). This clonotype was sampled from a woman aged 55-69 years who had recovered from COVID-19. CDR3 nucleotide sequence: TGCGCCAGCAGCGCAACCTCCGGGACTACTACCTACAATGAGCAGTTCTTC. Its protein is CASSATSGTTTYNEQFF.